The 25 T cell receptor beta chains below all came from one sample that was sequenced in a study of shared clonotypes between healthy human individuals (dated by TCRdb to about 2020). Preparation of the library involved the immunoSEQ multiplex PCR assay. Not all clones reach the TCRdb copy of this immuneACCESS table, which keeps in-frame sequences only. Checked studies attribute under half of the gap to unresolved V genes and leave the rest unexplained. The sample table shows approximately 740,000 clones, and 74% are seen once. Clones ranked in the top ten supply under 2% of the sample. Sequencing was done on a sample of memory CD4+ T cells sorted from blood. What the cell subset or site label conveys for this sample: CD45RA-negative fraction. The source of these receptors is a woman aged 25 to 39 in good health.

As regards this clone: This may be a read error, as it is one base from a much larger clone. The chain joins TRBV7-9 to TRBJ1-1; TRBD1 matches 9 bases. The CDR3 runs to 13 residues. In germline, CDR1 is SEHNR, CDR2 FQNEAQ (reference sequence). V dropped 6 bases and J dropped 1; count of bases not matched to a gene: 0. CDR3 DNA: TGTGCCAGCAGGGGACAGGGGAACACTGAAGCTTTCTTT. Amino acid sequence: CASRGQGNTEAFF.

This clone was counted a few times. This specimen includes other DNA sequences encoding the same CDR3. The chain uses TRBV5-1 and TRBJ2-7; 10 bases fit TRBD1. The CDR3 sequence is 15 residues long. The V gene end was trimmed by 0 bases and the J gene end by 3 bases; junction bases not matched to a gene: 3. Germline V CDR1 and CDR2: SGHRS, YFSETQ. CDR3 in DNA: TGCGCCAGCAGCTTGGGGGACAGGGGTGGCTACGAGCAGTACTTC. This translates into CASSLGDRGGYEQYF.

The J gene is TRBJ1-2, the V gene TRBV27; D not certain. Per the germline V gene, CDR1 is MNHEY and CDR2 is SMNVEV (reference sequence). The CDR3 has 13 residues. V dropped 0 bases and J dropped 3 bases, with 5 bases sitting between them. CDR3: CASSLSGDYGYTF. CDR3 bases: TGTGCCAGCAGTTTATCTGGGGACTATGGCTACACCTTC.

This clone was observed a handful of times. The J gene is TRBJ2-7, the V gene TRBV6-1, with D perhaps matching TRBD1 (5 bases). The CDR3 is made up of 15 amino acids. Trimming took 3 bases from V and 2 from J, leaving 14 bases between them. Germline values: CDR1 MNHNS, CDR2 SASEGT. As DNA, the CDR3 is TGTGCCAGCAGTGATGCAGGACACACGACCTACGAGCAGTACTTC. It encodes CASSDAGHTTYEQYF.

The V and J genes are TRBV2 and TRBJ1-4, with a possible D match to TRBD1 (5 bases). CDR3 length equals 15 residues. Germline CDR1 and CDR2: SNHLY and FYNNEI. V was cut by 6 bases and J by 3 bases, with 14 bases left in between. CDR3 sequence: CASRDQGRSNEKLFF. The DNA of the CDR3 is TGTGCCAGCAGAGACCAGGGACGGTCTAATGAAAAACTGTTTTTT.

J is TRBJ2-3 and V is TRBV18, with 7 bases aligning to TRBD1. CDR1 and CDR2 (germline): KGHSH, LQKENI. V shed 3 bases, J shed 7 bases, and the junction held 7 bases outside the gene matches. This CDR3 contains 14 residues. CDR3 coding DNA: TGTGCCAGCTCACCGGGACAGAGTCTAAATACGCAGTATTTT. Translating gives CASSPGQSLNTQYF. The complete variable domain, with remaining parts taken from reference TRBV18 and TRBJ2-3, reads NAGVMQNPRHLVRRRGQEARLRCSPMKGHSHVYWYRQLPEEGLKFMVYLQKENIIDESGMPKERFSAEFPKEGPSILRIQQVVRGDSAAYFCASSPGQSLNTQYFGPGTRLTVL.

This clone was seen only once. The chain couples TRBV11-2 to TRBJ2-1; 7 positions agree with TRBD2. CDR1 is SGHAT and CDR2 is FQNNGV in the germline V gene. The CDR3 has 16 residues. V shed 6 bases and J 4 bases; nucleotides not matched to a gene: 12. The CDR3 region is CASRQPLAQSYNEQFF. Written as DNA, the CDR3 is TGTGCCAGCAGGCAGCCACTAGCGCAGAGTTACAATGAGCAGTTCTTC. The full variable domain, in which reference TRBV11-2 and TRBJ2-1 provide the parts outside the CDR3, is EAGVAQSPRYKIIEKRQSVAFWCNPISGHATLYWYQQILGQGPKLLIQFQNNGVVDDSQLPKDRFSAERLKGVDSTLKIQPAKLEDSAVYLCASRQPLAQSYNEQFFGPGTRLTVL.

CDR3 nucleotides: TGCGCCAGCAGCCCGGGACAGGGGGCGAACTATGGCTACACCTTC. It encodes CASSPGQGANYGYTF. The chain recombines TRBV5-1 with TRBJ1-2, with 12 positions matching TRBD1. The CDR3 spans 15 residues. From germline, CDR1 is SGHRS and CDR2 YFSETQ. V dropped 4 bases and J dropped 2; count of bases not matched to a gene: 3.

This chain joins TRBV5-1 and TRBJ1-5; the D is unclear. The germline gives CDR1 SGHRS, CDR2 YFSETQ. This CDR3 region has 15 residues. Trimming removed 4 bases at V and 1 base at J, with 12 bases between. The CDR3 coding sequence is TGCGCCAGCAGCCCGGATGGGTCGAGCAATCAGCCCCAGCATTTT. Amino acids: CASSPDGSSNQPQHF.

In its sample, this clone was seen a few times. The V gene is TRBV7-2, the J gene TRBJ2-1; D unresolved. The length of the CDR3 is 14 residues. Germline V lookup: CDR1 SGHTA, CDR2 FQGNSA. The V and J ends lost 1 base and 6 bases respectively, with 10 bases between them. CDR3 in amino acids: CASSLDYGSNEQFF. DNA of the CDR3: TGTGCCAGCAGCTTAGATTACGGGTCCAATGAGCAGTTCTTC. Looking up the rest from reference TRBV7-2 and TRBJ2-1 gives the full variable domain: GAGVSQSPSNKVTEKGKDVELRCDPISGHTALYWYRQSLGQGLEFLIYFQGNSAPDKSGLPSDRFSAERTGGSVSTLTIQRTQQEDSAVYLCASSLDYGSNEQFFGPGTRLTVL.

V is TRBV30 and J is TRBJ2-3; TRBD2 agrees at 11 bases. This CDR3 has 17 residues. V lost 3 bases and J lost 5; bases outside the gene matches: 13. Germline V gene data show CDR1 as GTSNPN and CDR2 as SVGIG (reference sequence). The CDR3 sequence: CAWSEVTSGRWEDTQYF. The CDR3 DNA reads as TGTGCCTGGAGCGAAGTCACTAGCGGGAGATGGGAAGATACGCAGTATTTT. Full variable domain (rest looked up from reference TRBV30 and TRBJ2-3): SQTIHQWPATLVQPVGSPLSLECTVEGTSNPNLYWYRQAAGRGLQLLFYSVGIGQISSEVPQNLSASRPQDRQFILSSKKLLLSDSGFYLCAWSEVTSGRWEDTQYFGPGTRLTVL.

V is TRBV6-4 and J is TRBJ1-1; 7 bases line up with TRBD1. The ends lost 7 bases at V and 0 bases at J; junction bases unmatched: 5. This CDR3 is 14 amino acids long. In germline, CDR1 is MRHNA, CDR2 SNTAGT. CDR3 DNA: TGTGCCAGCAAACCCGGGACAGTGAACACTGAAGCTTTCTTT. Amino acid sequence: CASKPGTVNTEAFF.

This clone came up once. CDR3 coding DNA: TGTGCCAGTGGTAGGACAGCCATGAACACTGAAGCTTTCTTT. Its translation is CASGRTAMNTEAFF. The rearrangement joins TRBV19 to TRBJ1-1; weak D call: TRBD1 (6 bases). Trimming left V 8 bases short and J 0 bases short, with 13 bases between. This CDR3 contains 14 residues. Germline V gene data show CDR1 as LNHDA and CDR2 as SQIVND (reference sequence). The whole variable domain, filled in from reference TRBV19 and TRBJ1-1, reads DGGITQSPKYLFRKEGQNVTLSCEQNLNHDAMYWYRQDPGQGLRLIYYSQIVNDFQKGDIAEGYSVSREKKESFPLTVTSAQKNPTAFYLCASGRTAMNTEAFFGQGTRLTVV.

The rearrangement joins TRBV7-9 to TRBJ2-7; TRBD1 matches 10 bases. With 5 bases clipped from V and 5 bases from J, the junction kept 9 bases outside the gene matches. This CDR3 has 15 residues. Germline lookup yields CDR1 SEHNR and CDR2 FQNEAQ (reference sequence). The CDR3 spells CASSNPGTGAHEQYF. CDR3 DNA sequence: TGTGCCAGCAGCAATCCCGGGACAGGGGCCCACGAGCAGTACTTC.

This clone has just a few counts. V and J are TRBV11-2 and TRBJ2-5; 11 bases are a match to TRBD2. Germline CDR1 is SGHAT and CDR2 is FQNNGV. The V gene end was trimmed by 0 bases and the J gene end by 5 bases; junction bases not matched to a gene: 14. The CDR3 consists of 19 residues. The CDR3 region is CASSLDRGIAGGPQETQYF. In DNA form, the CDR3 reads TGTGCCAGCAGCTTAGATCGGGGAATAGCGGGAGGGCCTCAGGAGACCCAGTACTTC.

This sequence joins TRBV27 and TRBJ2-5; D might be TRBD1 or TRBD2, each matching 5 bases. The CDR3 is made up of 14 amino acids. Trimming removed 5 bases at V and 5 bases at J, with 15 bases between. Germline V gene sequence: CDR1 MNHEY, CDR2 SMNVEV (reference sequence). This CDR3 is CASSTGPWGETQYF. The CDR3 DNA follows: TGTGCCAGCAGTACGGGGCCTTGGGGGGAGACCCAGTACTTC.

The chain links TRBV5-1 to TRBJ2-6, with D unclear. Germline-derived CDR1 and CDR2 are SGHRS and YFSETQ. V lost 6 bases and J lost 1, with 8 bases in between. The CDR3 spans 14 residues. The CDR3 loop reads CASKLNSGANVLTF. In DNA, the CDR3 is TGCGCCAGCAAGTTAAATTCTGGGGCCAACGTCCTGACTTTC.

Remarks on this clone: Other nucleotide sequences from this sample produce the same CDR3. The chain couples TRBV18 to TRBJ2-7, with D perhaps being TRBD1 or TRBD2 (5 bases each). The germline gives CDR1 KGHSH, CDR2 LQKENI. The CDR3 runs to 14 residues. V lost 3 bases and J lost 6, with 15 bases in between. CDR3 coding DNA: TGTGCCAGCTCACCCGGGACGGTGGGGCGCGAGCAGTACTTC. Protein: CASSPGTVGREQYF. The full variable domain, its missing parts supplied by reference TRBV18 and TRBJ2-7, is NAGVMQNPRHLVRRRGQEARLRCSPMKGHSHVYWYRQLPEEGLKFMVYLQKENIIDESGMPKERFSAEFPKEGPSILRIQQVVRGDSAAYFCASSPGTVGREQYFGPGTRLTVT.

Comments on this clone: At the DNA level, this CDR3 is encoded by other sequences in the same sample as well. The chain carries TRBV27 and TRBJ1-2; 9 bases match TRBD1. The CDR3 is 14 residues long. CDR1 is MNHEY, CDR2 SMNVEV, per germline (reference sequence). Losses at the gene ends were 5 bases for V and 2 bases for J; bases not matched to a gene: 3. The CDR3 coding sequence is TGTGCCAGCAGTCCAGGGACAGGGAACTATGGCTACACCTTC. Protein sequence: CASSPGTGNYGYTF.

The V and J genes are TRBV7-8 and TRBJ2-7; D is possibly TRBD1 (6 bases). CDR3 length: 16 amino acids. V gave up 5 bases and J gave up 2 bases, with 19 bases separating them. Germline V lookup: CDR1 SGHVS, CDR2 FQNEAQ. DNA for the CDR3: TGTGCCAGCAGCGCGACGGAGACAGGTGAGACCTACGAGCAGTACTTC. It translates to CASSATETGETYEQYF.

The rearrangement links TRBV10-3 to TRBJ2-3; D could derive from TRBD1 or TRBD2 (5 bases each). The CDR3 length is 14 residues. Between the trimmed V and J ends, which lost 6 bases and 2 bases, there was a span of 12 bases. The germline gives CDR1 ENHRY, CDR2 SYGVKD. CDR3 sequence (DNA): TGTGCCATCAGGGCCGGGACCCTCACAGATACGCAGTATTTT. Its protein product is CAIRAGTLTDTQYF.

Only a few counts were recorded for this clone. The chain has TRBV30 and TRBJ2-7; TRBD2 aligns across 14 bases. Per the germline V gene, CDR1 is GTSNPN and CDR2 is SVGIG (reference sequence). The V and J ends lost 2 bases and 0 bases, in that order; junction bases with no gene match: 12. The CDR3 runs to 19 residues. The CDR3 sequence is CAWSHPGLAGVEGSYEQYF. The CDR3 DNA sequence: TGTGCCTGGAGTCACCCGGGACTAGCGGGAGTGGAAGGCTCCTACGAGCAGTACTTC. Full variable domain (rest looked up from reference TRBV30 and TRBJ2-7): SQTIHQWPATLVQPVGSPLSLECTVEGTSNPNLYWYRQAAGRGLQLLFYSVGIGQISSEVPQNLSASRPQDRQFILSSKKLLLSDSGFYLCAWSHPGLAGVEGSYEQYFGPGTRLTVT.

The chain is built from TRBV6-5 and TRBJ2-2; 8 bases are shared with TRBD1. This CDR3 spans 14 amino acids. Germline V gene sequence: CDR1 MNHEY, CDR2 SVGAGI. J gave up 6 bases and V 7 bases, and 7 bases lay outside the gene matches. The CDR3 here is CASKGQGGAGELFF. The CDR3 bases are TGTGCCAGCAAAGGACAGGGAGGTGCCGGGGAGCTGTTTTTT.

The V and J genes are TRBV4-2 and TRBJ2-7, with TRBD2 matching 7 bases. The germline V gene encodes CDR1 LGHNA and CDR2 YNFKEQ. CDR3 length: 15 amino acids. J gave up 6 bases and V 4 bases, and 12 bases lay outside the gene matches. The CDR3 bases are TGTGCCAGCAGCCCATATAGCCTGGGGAGGGGCGAGCAGTACTTC. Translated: CASSPYSLGRGEQYF.

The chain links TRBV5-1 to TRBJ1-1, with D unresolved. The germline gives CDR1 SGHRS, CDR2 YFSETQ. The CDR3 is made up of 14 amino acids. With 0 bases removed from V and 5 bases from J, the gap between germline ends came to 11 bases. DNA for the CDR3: TGCGCCAGCAGCTTGGGTTCTGTTCTGACTGAAGCTTTCTTT. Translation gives CASSLGSVLTEAFF.